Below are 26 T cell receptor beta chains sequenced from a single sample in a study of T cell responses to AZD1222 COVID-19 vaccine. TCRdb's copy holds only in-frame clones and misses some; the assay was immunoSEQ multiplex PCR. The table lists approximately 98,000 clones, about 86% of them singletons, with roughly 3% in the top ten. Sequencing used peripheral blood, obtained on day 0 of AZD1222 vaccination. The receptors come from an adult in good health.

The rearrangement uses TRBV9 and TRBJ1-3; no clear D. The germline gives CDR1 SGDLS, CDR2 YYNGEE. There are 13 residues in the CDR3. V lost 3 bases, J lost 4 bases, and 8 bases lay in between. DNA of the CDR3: TGTGCCAGCAGCGCCCCCACCGGAAACACCATATATTTT. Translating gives CASSAPTGNTIYF.

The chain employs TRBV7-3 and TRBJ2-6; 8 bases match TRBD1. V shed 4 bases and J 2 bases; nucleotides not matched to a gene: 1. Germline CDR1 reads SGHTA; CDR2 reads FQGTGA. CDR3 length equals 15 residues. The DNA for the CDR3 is TGTGCCAGCAGCTCGGGACAGGCTGGGGCCAACGTCCTGACTTTC. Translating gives CASSSGQAGANVLTF.

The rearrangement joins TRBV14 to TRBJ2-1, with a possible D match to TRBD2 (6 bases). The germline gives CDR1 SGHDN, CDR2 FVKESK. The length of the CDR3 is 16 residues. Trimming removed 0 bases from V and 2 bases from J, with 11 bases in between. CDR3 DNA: TGTGCCAGCAGCCAAGATCACGGCGGGACCTACAATGAGCAGTTCTTC. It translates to CASSQDHGGTYNEQFF.

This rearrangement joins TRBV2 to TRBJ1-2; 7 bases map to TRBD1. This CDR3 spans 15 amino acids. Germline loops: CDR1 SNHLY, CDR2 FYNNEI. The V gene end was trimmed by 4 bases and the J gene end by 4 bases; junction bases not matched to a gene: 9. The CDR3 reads CASSVPGRGVYGYTF. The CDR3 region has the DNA TGTGCCAGCAGTGTGCCCGGCAGGGGGGTCTATGGCTACACCTTC.

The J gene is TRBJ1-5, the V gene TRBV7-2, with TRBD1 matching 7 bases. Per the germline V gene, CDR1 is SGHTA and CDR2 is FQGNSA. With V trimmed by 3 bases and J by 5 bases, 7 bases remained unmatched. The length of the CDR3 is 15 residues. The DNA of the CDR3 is TGTGCCAGCAGCTTGGGGGACAGAAGTTATCAGCCCCAGCATTTT. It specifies CASSLGDRSYQPQHF.

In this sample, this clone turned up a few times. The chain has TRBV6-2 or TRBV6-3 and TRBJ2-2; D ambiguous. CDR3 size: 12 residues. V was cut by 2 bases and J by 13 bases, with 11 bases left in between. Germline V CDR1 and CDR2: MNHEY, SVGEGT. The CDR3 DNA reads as TGTGCCAGCAGTTACAACCCGGTGGTGCTGTTTTTT. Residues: CASSYNPVVLFF.

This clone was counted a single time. CDR3 region: CATQGPGGYTF. The CDR3 nucleotides are TGTGCCACACAGGGCCCCGGCGGCTACACCTTC. This chain links TRBV3-1 (or the pseudogene TRBV3-2) with TRBJ1-2; the D gene is possibly TRBD1 (6 bases). This CDR3 spans 11 amino acids. Trimming removed 10 bases from V and 8 bases from J, with 14 bases in between. Germline CDR1 reads LGHDT; CDR2 reads YNNKEL (reference sequence).

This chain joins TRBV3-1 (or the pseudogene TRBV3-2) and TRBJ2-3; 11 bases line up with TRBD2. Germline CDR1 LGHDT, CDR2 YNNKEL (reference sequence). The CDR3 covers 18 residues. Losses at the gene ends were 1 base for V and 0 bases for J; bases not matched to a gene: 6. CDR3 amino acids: CASSQGALAGDSTDTQYF. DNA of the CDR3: TGTGCCAGCAGCCAAGGCGCACTAGCGGGGGACAGCACAGATACGCAGTATTTT.

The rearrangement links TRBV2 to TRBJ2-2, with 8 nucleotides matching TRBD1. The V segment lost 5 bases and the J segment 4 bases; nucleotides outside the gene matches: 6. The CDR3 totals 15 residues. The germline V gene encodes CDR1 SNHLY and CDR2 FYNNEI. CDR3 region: CASSSTTGGTGELFF. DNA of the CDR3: TGTGCCAGCAGTTCAACTACAGGGGGCACCGGGGAGCTGTTTTTT. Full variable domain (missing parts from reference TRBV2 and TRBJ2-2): EPEVTQTPSHQVTQMGQEVILRCVPISNHLYFYWYRQILGQKVEFLVSFYNNEISEKSEIFDDQFSVERPDGSNFTLKIRSTKLEDSAMYFCASSSTTGGTGELFFGEGSRLTVL.

This chain's CDR3 is CASRTVRTGELFF. In DNA, the CDR3 is TGTGCCAGCAGGACAGTAAGAACCGGGGAGCTGTTTTTT. This rearrangement joins TRBV11-2 to TRBJ2-2, with D possibly being TRBD1 (5 bases). Germline V gene data show CDR1 as SGHAT and CDR2 as FQNNGV. Trimming cost V 6 bases and J 5 bases, with 10 bases left between them. CDR3 size: 13 residues.

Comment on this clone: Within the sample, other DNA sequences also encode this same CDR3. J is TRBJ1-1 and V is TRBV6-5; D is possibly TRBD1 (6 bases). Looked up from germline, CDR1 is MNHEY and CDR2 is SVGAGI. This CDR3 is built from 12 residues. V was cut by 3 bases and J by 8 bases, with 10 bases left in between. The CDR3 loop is CASSYSTGEAFF. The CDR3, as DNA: TGTGCCAGCAGTTATTCAACAGGGGAAGCTTTCTTT.

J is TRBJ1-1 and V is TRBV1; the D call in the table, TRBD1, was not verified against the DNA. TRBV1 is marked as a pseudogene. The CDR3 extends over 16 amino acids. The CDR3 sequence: CTSSQGDRGLGTEAFF. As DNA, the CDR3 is TGCACCAGCAGCCAAGGGGACAGAGGATTGGGCACTGAAGCTTTCTTT.

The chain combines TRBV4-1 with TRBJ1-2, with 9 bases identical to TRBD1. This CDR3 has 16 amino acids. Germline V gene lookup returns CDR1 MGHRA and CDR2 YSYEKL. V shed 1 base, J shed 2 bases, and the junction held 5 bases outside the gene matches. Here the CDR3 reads CASSQVQGAPNYGYTF. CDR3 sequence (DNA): TGCGCCAGCAGCCAAGTACAGGGGGCGCCCAACTATGGCTACACCTTC.

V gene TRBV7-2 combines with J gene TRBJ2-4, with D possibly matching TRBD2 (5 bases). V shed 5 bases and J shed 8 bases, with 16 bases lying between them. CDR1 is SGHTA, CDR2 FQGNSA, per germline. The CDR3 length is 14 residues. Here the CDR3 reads CASSLPPTKDIQYF. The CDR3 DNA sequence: TGTGCCAGCAGCCTTCCCCCGACTAAAGACATTCAGTACTTC.

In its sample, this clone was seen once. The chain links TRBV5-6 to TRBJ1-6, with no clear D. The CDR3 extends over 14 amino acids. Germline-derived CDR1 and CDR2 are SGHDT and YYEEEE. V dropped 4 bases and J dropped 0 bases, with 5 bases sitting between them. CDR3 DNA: TGTGCCAGCAGCGGGAGCTCCTATAATTCACCCCTCCACTTT. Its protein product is CASSGSSYNSPLHF.

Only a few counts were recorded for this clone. CDR3 protein: CASTVQGVDGYTF. CDR3 nucleotides: TGTGCCAGTACCGTACAGGGTGTGGATGGCTACACCTTC. The rearrangement joins TRBV19 to TRBJ1-2, with D tentatively TRBD1 (6 bases). V was shortened by 7 bases and J by 6 bases, with 15 bases between the two germline ends. This CDR3 contains 13 residues. Germline CDR1 and CDR2: LNHDA and SQIVND (reference sequence).

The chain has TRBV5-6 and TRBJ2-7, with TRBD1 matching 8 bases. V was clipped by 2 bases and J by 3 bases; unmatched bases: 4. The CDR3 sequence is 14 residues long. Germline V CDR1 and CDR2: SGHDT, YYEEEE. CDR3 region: CASSLDRGFYEQYF. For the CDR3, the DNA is TGTGCCAGCAGCTTAGACAGGGGTTTCTACGAGCAGTACTTC.

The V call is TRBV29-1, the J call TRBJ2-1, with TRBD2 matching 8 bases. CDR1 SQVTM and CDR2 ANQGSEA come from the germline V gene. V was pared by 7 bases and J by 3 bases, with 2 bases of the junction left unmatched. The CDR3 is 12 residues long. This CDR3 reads CSGAGVYNEQFF. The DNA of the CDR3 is TGCAGCGGAGCGGGGGTCTACAATGAGCAGTTCTTC.

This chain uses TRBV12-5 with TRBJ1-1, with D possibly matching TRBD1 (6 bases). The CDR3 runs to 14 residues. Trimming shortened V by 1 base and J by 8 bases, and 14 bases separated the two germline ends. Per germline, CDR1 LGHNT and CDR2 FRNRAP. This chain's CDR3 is CASGLDRVLGEAFF. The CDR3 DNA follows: TGTGCTAGTGGTTTGGACAGGGTTCTTGGCGAAGCTTTCTTT.

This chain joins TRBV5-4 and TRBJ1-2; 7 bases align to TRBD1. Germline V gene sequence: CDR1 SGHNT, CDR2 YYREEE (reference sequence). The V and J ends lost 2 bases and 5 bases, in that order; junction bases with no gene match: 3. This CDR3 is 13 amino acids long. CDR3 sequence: CASSLQGLYGYTF. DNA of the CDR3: TGTGCCAGCAGCTTACAGGGGTTATATGGCTACACCTTC.

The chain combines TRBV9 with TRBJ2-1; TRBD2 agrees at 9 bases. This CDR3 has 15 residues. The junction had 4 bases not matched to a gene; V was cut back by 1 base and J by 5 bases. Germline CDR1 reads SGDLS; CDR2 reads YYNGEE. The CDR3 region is CASSVWTSADNEQFF. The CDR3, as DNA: TGTGCCAGCAGCGTATGGACTAGCGCGGACAATGAGCAGTTCTTC. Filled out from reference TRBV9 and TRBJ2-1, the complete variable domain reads DSGVTQTPKHLITATGQRVTLRCSPRSGDLSVYWYQQSLDQGLQFLIQYYNGEERAKGNILERFSAQQFPDLHSELNLSSLELGDSALYFCASSVWTSADNEQFFGPGTRLTVL.

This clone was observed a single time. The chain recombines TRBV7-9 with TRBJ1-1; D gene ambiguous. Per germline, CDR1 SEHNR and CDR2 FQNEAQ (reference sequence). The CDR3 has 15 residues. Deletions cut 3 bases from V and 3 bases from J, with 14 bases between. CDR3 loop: CASSFHDLRDTEAFF. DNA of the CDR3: TGTGCCAGCAGCTTCCACGATCTGAGGGACACTGAAGCTTTCTTT.

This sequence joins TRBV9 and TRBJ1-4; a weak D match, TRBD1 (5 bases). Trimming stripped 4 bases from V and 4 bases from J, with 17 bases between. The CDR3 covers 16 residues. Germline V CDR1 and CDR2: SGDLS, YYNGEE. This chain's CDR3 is CASSPPGGGFNEKLFF. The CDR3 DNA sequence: TGTGCCAGCAGCCCCCCAGGCGGGGGGTTTAATGAAAAACTGTTTTTT.

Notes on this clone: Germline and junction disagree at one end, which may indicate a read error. The CDR3 here is CASTPTTDDF. DNA for the CDR3: TGCGCCAGCACCCCTACCACGGACGACTTC. This chain connects TRBV5-1 to TRBJ2-7; D gene unclear. Per germline, CDR1 SGHRS and CDR2 YFSETQ. The CDR3 loop spans 10 amino acids.

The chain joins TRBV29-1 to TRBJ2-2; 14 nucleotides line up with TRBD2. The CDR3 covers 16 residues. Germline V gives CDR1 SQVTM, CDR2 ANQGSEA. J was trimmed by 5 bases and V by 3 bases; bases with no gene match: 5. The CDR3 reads CSVDGLAGGSTGELFF. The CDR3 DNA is TGCAGCGTTGACGGACTAGCGGGGGGATCGACCGGGGAGCTGTTTTTT.

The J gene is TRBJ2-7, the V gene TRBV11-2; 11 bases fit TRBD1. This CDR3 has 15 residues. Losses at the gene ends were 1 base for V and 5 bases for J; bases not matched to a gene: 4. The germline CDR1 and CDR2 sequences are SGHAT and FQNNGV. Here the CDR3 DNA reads TGTGCCAGCAGCTTAGGCGGACAGGGGGCTCACGAGCAGTACTTC. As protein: CASSLGGQGAHEQYF.